The entry below describes one T cell receptor (beta chain). What it binds is not known. A much more abundant neighbour one base away suggests this may be a read error. Both subsets, CD45RA+ naive and CD45RA-negative memory, were split from the CD4+ cells. These data originate in a study of shared clonotypes between healthy human individuals. Study conclusions and caveats: Naive subsets usually exceeded memory subsets in estimated richness.

Produced via immunoSEQ multiplex PCR; TCRdb's table is partial and in-frame only. The sample lists millions of clones, 85% to 95% occurring once. V dropped 6 bases and J dropped 0 bases, with 3 bases sitting between them. CDR3 length equals 13 residues. Germline lookup yields CDR1 SGHTA and CDR2 FQGTGA. The source of this sequence is a man younger than 30 in good health. Input material: naive CD4+ T cells sorted from blood. The subset: CD45RA+ positively selected. This sequence joins TRBV7-3 and TRBJ2-6, with D uncertain. CDR3 DNA: TGTGCCAGCAGTTTCTCTGGGGCCAACGTCCTGACTTTC. Its protein is CASSFSGANVLTF. Using reference TRBV7-3 and TRBJ2-6 for the parts outside the CDR3, the full variable domain is GAGVSQTPSNKVTEKGKYVELRCDPISGHTALYWYRQSLGQGPEFLIYFQGTGAADDSGLPNDRFFAVRPEGSVSTLKIQRTERGDSAVYLCASSFSGANVLTFGAGSRLTVL.